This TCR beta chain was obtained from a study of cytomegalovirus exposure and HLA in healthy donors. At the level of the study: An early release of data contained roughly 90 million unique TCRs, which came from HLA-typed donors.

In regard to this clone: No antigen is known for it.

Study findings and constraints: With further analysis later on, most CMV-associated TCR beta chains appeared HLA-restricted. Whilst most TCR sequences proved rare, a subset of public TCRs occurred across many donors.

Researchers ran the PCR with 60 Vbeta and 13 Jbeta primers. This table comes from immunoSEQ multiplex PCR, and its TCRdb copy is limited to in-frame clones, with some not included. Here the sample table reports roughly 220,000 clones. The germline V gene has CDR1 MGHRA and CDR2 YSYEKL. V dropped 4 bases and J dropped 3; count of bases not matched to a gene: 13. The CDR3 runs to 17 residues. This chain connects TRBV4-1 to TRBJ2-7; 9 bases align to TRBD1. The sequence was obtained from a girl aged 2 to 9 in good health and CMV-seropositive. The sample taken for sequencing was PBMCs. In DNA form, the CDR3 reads TGCGCCAGCAGCCCTCACGGCCCGGGACAGGGCTTCTACGAGCAGTACTTC. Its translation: CASSPHGPGQGFYEQYF.